Each of the 21 T cell receptor beta chains below was sequenced from the same sample in a study of blood T cells in healthy people across ages. Primed by a sample-barcoded 5' primer and a J-beta primer mix, a second PCR proceeded for 7 to 11 cycles. TCRdb redid the calling of the 5' RACE reads with MiXCR, one entry per CDR3 protein. Counted here are roughly 1.4 million distinct CDR3 sequences, approximately 59% occurring once; the ten biggest clones make up 6.7%. The sequenced sample consisted of blood. These receptors were taken from a man aged 18 to 29 in good health.

The gene calls are TRBV4-3 and TRBJ2-1, with 9 bases matching TRBD1. CDR3 size: 16 residues. Germline lookup yields CDR1 LGHNA and CDR2 YSLEER. V shed 4 bases and J 6 bases; nucleotides not matched to a gene: 10. In nucleotides, the CDR3 is TGCGCCAGCAGCCCGAAGCCGGGACAGGGATCCAATGAGCAGTTCTTC. It translates to CASSPKPGQGSNEQFF.

The chain carries TRBV4-3 and TRBJ2-3; D tentatively reads TRBD1 or TRBD2 (6 bases each). Per the germline V gene, CDR1 is LGHNA and CDR2 is YSLEER. The CDR3 has 18 residues. V was clipped by 0 bases and J by 1 base, with 17 bases between them. The CDR3 protein is CASSQDVSGATGTDTQYF. Written as DNA, the CDR3 is TGCGCCAGCAGCCAAGATGTTTCGGGGGCAACTGGCACAGATACGCAGTATTTT.

This clonotype was detected only once. This chain uses TRBV12-3 or TRBV12-4 with TRBJ1-2, with 9 positions matching TRBD1. The CDR3 length is 12 residues. Trimming at V came to 6 bases and at J to 8 bases, leaving 4 bases not matched to a gene. This CDR3 reads CASSQTGGGYTF. CDR3 DNA: TGTGCCAGCAGCCAAACAGGGGGCGGCTACACCTTC.

J is TRBJ1-4 and V is TRBV29-1; tentative D call: TRBD1 (5 bases). Deletions cut 1 base from V and 6 bases from J, with 15 bases between. The CDR3 is 15 amino acids. Germline V gene lookup returns CDR1 SQVTM and CDR2 ANQGSEA. The CDR3 DNA reads as TGCAGCGTTGAAGGGCTGGTAGGAGGGGATGAAAAACTGTTTTTT. Its protein is CSVEGLVGGDEKLFF.

V gene TRBV11-2 combines with J gene TRBJ2-4, with D possibly called TRBD1 or TRBD2 (5 bases each). The tail of the sequence fits TRBJ2-7 better, so the J call may be wrong. The germline V gene encodes CDR1 SGHAT and CDR2 FQNNGV. The CDR3 has 13 residues. The CDR3 coding sequence is TGTGCCAGCAAACTTCCTGGGGGTGCCGAGCAGTACTTC. It translates to CASKLPGGAEQYF.

This sequence joins TRBV20-1 and TRBJ1-5; D is unresolved. Germline V CDR1 and CDR2: DFQATT, SNEGSKA (reference sequence). The V end lost 0 bases, the J end lost 1 base, and 13 bases lay between the germline ends. The CDR3 has 16 residues. CDR3 loop: CSARDLNRTSNQPQHF. CDR3 sequence (DNA): TGCAGTGCTAGAGATCTAAACAGAACAAGCAATCAGCCCCAGCATTTT.

The rearrangement links TRBV21-1 to TRBJ2-7; the D segment call TRBD2 is taken from the table without a DNA check. The end of the DNA is better explained by TRBJ2-5, so the J call may be wrong. TRBV21-1 is assigned pseudogene status. This CDR3 spans 17 amino acids. The CDR3 nucleotides read TGTGCCAGCAGCAAGAAGGTGGGGAGGCCCCCCAAAGAGACCCAGTACTTC. Translated, it gives CASSKKVGRPPKETQYF.

The V call is TRBV11-2, the J call TRBJ1-2; D is unresolved. Germline V gene lookup returns CDR1 SGHAT and CDR2 FQNNGV. This CDR3 comprises 14 residues. Trimming removed 3 bases from V and 5 bases from J, with 13 bases in between. The CDR3 DNA reads TGTGCCAGCAGCTTCCCATTGGTACTATATGGCTACACCTTC. Translation gives CASSFPLVLYGYTF.

This clonotype is a singleton in its sample. CDR3 sequence reads: CASRTGQGGDIQYF. The CDR3 DNA reads as TGCGCCAGCAGGACGGGACAAGGGGGGGACATTCAGTACTTC. The chain carries TRBV5-1 and TRBJ2-4, with a weak D call TRBD2 (7 bases). This CDR3 is 14 amino acids long. V was pared by 5 bases and J by 8 bases, with 17 bases between. The germline gives CDR1 SGHRS, CDR2 YFSETQ. Full variable domain (outside the CDR3, taken from reference TRBV5-1 and TRBJ2-4): KAGVTQTPRYLIKTRGQQVTLSCSPISGHRSVSWYQQTPGQGLQFLFEYFSETQRNKGNFPGRFSGRQFSNSRSEMNVSTLELGDSALYLCASRTGQGGDIQYFGAGTRLSVL.

In DNA form, the CDR3 reads TGTGCCAGCAGCTTAGCGGAGTGGCGGGGAGGGGAACGCACTAGCGGGGGGGTGAGGGAGCAGTTCTTC. This translates into CASSLAEWRGGERTSGGVREQFF. The genes are TRBV7-2 and TRBJ2-1; 13 bases are shared with TRBD2. The germline V gene encodes CDR1 SGHTA and CDR2 FQGNSA. This CDR3 has 23 residues. V lost 0 bases, J lost 10 bases, and 27 bases stayed unmatched. The full variable domain, in which reference TRBV7-2 and TRBJ2-1 provide the parts outside the CDR3, is GAGVSQSPSNKVTEKGKDVELRCDPISGHTALYWYRQSLGQGLEFLIYFQGNSAPDKSGLPSDRFSAERTGGSVSTLTIQRTQQEDSAVYLCASSLAEWRGGERTSGGVREQFFGPGTRLTVL.

This clonotype occurred a few times. The CDR3 sequence: CSASRGANAYEQYF. The CDR3 bases are TGCAGTGCTAGTCGAGGGGCCAATGCCTACGAGCAGTACTTC. The J gene is TRBJ2-7, the V gene TRBV20-1, with D perhaps given as TRBD1 or TRBD2 (5 bases each). Trimming removed 3 bases from V and 2 bases from J, with 14 bases in between. The CDR3 has 14 amino acids. CDR1 DFQATT and CDR2 SNEGSKA come from the germline V gene (reference sequence).

This clonotype was detected only a few times. The rearrangement uses TRBV7-9 and TRBJ2-7; TRBD1 agrees at 7 bases. V was pared by 3 bases and J by 12 bases, with 5 bases of the junction left unmatched. There are 11 residues in the CDR3. CDR1 and CDR2 (germline): SEHNR, FQNEAQ (reference sequence). The CDR3 nucleotides read TGTGCCAGCAGCTTCGACAGGGTCGGGTACTTC. Translated: CASSFDRVGYF.

The V gene is TRBV5-1, the J gene TRBJ1-1; no definite D call. Germline values: CDR1 SGHRS, CDR2 YFSETQ. V was pared by 3 bases and J by 4 bases, with 19 bases between. The CDR3 covers 16 residues. DNA of the CDR3: TGCGCCAGCAGCTGGACCCCGGGGAGGCGGGGCACTGAAGCTTTCTTT. Protein: CASSWTPGRRGTEAFF.

Details on this clonotype: A much larger clone differs by one base, so this may be a read error. The chain employs TRBV7-8 and TRBJ1-1; tentatively, D is TRBD1 (5 bases). CDR1 and CDR2 (germline): SGHVS, FQNEAQ. This CDR3 spans 13 amino acids. Trimming took 3 bases from V and 3 from J, leaving 8 bases between them. The CDR3 sequence is CASSLMGDTEAFF. The CDR3 region has the DNA TGTGCCAGCAGCTTGATGGGGGACACTGAAGCTTTCTTT. The full variable domain, its missing parts supplied by reference TRBV7-8 and TRBJ1-1, is GAGVSQSPRYKVAKRGQDVALRCDPISGHVSLFWYQQALGQGPEFLTYFQNEAQLDKSGLPSDRFFAERPEGSVSTLKIQRTQQEDSAVYLCASSLMGDTEAFFGQGTRLTVV.

This clonotype was counted ten times or more. The chain links TRBV7-9 to TRBJ2-2, with D perhaps TRBD1 (6 bases). The V gene's germline CDR1 is SEHNR and CDR2 FQNEAQ (reference sequence). This CDR3 has 18 residues. Trimming pared 4 bases from V and 5 bases from J, leaving 23 bases between. In DNA form, the CDR3 reads TGTGCCAGCAGCTCACCAATCCCCACGAGGGGGAAGACCGGGGAGCTGTTTTTT. It specifies CASSSPIPTRGKTGELFF. Filled out from reference TRBV7-9 and TRBJ2-2, the complete variable domain reads DTGVSQNPRHKITKRGQNVTFRCDPISEHNRLYWYRQTLGQGPEFLTYFQNEAQLEKSRLLSDRFSAERPKGSFSTLEIQRTEQGDSAMYLCASSSPIPTRGKTGELFFGEGSRLTVL.

The V call is TRBV9, the J call TRBJ1-1; the match to TRBD1 covers 9 bases. The CDR3 runs 16 residues. Germline CDR1 is SGDLS and CDR2 is YYNGEE. Trimming at V came to 3 bases and at J to 1 base, leaving 7 bases not matched to a gene. The CDR3 nucleotides are TGTGCCAGCAGCGCCGTTGGACAGGGGACGAACACTGAAGCTTTCTTT. This encodes CASSAVGQGTNTEAFF. Supplemented by reference TRBV9 and TRBJ1-1, the full variable domain reads DSGVTQTPKHLITATGQRVTLRCSPRSGDLSVYWYQQSLDQGLQFLIQYYNGEERAKGNILERFSAQQFPDLHSELNLSSLELGDSALYFCASSAVGQGTNTEAFFGQGTRLTVV.

V gene TRBV20-1 combines with J gene TRBJ2-1; D is possibly TRBD2 (5 bases). The V gene's germline CDR1 is DFQATT and CDR2 SNEGSKA (reference sequence). This CDR3 comprises 13 residues. V shed 8 bases and J shed 7 bases, with 18 bases lying between them. CDR3 sequence: CSPPREWANEQFF. As DNA, the CDR3 is TGCAGTCCCCCGAGGGAGTGGGCGAATGAGCAGTTCTTC.

Only one count was recorded for this clonotype. The junction departs from germline at one end; a sequencing error may be responsible. The genes are TRBV10-3 and TRBJ2-4; 10 bases match TRBD1. With the DNA end fitting TRBJ2-7 better, the J assignment may be wrong. Germline CDR1 ENHRY, CDR2 SYGVKD. The CDR3 has 13 amino acids. CDR3 amino acids: CAFSRQGAIEQYF. The CDR3 nucleotides read TGTGCCTTCAGTCGACAGGGGGCTATCGAGCAGTACTTC.

The rearrangement uses TRBV29-1 and TRBJ2-4; a weak D match, TRBD1 (6 bases). The DNA end is a closer match to TRBJ2-7, so the J assignment may be wrong. CDR1 is SQVTM and CDR2 is ANQGSEA in the germline V gene. There are 16 residues in the CDR3. The CDR3 loop is CSVESETGLLDYEQYF. The CDR3 DNA follows: TGCAGCGTTGAATCAGAAACAGGGCTTTTAGACTACGAGCAGTACTTC.

The chain couples TRBV2 to TRBJ2-1, with D possibly called TRBD1 or TRBD2 (7 bases each). The CDR3 length is 16 residues. Trimming cost V 3 bases and J 7 bases, with 19 bases left between them. The germline V gene has CDR1 SNHLY and CDR2 FYNNEI. The CDR3 region has the DNA TGTGCCAGCAGTGATGGGGCAGGGGGAGGGGCTAATGAGCAGTTCTTC. This encodes CASSDGAGGGANEQFF. Looking up the rest from reference TRBV2 and TRBJ2-1 gives the full variable domain: EPEVTQTPSHQVTQMGQEVILRCVPISNHLYFYWYRQILGQKVEFLVSFYNNEISEKSEIFDDQFSVERPDGSNFTLKIRSTKLEDSAMYFCASSDGAGGGANEQFFGPGTRLTVL.

The gene calls are TRBV20-1 and TRBJ2-5, with 8 positions matching TRBD1. The CDR3 has 13 residues. V gave up 4 bases and J gave up 5 bases; unmatched junction bases: 6. Germline CDR1 DFQATT, CDR2 SNEGSKA (reference sequence). CDR3 amino acids: CSATRTGMETQYF. CDR3 in DNA: TGCAGTGCTACCCGGACAGGGATGGAGACCCAGTACTTC.